The following is a T cell receptor beta chain sequence with its context. In its sample, this clone was seen once. Its binding antigen is unknown. No base quality values were provided; no much bigger clone lies one nucleotide off. The immunoSEQ Assay, a bias-controlled multiplex PCR, was used to amplify TCRbeta CDR3 regions from genomic DNA. Per the original workflow: The number of nucleated cells in each sample was estimated by amplification of reference gene primers within the assay. To quantify the absolute abundance of each unique TCRbeta CDR3 rearrangement, sequence reads were collapsed and filtered. For each sample, productive Simpson clonality was calculated by taking the square root of Simpson's diversity index across productive rearrangements. The immuneACCESS repertoire file appears here via TCRdb, limited to in-frame rearrangements. These files lack a portion of the clones; in checked studies, under half of the deficit traces to unresolved V genes, and the cause of the others is not known. That table supplies the V and J calls and clone size; D and trimming were determined from the DNA. The sample table records 150,000 to 200,000 clones; about 85% of these occur just once. Of the sample, under 6% is held by the ten largest clones.

The data stem from a study of blood T cell repertoires in COVID-19 (dated by TCRdb to about 2020). Context from the whole study: Samples from collaborators originated in the United States, Italy and Spain and spanned both the acute and convalescent phases of COVID-19. The material from the prospective study consisted of cDNA or gDNA derived from T cells, B-cell-depleted T cells, or PBMCs. Subjects who had been exposed to COVID-19, were actively infected with it, or had recovered from it provided the deeply sampled blood TCRbeta repertoires that made up the dataset. The repertoires were released in a freely available public database intended as a resource for research on the immune response to SARS-CoV-2. The samples were drawn from two sources: the first 160 participants of the ongoing ImmuneRACE study, and 1,000 to 1,500 subjects contributed by 6 global collaborators. Sample metadata almost always included a de-identified subject ID, COVID-19 status, age in years and sex. Where available, HLA class I and class II types were obtained from metadata supplied by the sample provider rather than from assay-based typing. What the study reported, not specific to this receptor: The quantity of clinical and demographic metadata differed by source and by participant and was supplied without curation.

One collaborating source in Seattle enrolled patients while the patients were actively infected and followed the patients over time throughout the course of disease. Each collaborating institution followed its own protocols to collect whole blood in K2EDTA tubes. For TCRbeta analysis, collaborator samples were shipped as frozen whole blood, as isolated PBMCs, or as DNA extracted from either sample type. From cysteine to phenylalanine, the CDR3 is 18 amino acids long. Only CDR3 DNA is held: 54 bases, read in frame from base 1. The germline V gene (reference sequence) specifies LNHDA as CDR1 and SQIVND as CDR2. Relative to germline, V is missing 2 bases and J is missing 4 bases, with 11 bases of the junction outside any gene match.

The chain is assembled from TRBV19 and TRBJ2-2; 9 bases in the middle match TRBD2. The source material was peripheral blood. This receptor was obtained from a woman between 50 and 59 years old with COVID-19, enrolled during active disease. The CDR3 here reads CASSIRLAGPPGTGELFF. The sequence in DNA is TGTGCCAGTAGTATACGGCTAGCGGGGCCGCCTGGCACCGGGGAGCTGTTTTTT.